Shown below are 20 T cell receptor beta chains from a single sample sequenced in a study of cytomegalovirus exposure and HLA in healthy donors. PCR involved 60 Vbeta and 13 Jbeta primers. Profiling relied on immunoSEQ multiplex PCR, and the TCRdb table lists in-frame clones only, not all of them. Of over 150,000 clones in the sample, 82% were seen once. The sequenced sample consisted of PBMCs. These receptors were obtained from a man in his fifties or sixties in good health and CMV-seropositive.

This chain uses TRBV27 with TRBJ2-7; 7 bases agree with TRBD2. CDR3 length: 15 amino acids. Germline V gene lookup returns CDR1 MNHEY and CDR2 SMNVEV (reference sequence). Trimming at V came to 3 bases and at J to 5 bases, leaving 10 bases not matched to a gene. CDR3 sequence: CASSFSAGVLNEQYF. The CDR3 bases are TGTGCCAGCAGTTTCTCCGCGGGAGTACTGAACGAGCAGTACTTC.

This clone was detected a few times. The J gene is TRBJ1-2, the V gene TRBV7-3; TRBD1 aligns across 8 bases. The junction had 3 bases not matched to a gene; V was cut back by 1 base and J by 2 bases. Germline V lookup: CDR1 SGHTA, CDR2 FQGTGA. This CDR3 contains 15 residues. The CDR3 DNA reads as TGTGCCAGCAGCTTAAGTTCAGGGGGCAACTATGGCTACACCTTC. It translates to CASSLSSGGNYGYTF. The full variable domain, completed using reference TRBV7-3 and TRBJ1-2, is GAGVSQTPSNKVTEKGKYVELRCDPISGHTALYWYRQSLGQGPEFLIYFQGTGAADDSGLPNDRFFAVRPEGSVSTLKIQRTERGDSAVYLCASSLSSGGNYGYTFGSGTRLTVV.

CDR3 nucleotide sequence: TGTGCCAGCAGGGGACAGGCCCCTGGCGAGCAGTACTTC. This gives the protein CASRGQAPGEQYF. V gene TRBV6-6 combines with J gene TRBJ2-7; 8 bases match TRBD1. Germline CDR1 reads MNHNY; CDR2 reads SVGAGI (reference sequence). The CDR3 is 13 residues long. The ends lost 6 bases at V and 6 bases at J; junction bases unmatched: 7.

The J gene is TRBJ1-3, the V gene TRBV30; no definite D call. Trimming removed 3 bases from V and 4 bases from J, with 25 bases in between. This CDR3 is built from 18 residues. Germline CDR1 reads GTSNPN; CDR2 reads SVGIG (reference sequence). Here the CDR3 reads CAWSHTNAGWATGNTIYF. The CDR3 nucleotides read TGTGCCTGGAGCCACACGAACGCCGGATGGGCAACAGGAAACACCATATATTTT.

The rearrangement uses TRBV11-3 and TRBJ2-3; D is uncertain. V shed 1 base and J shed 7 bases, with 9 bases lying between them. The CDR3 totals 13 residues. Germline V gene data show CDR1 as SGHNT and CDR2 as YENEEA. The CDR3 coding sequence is TGTGCCAGCAGCTTAGCTCCAGATAATACGCAGTATTTT. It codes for CASSLAPDNTQYF.

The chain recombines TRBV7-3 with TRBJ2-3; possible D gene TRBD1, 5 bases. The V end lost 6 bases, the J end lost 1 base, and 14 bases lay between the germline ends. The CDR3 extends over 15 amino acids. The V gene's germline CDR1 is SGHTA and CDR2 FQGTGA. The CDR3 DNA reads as TGTGCCAGCAGGTATTCAGGGCTGGGCACAGATACGCAGTATTTT. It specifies CASRYSGLGTDTQYF.

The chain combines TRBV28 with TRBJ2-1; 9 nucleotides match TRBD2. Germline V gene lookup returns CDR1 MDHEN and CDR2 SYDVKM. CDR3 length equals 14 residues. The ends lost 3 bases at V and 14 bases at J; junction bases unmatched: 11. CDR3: CASSLLAGGPWEFF. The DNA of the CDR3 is TGTGCCAGCAGTTTGTTGGCGGGGGGGCCCTGGGAGTTCTTC.

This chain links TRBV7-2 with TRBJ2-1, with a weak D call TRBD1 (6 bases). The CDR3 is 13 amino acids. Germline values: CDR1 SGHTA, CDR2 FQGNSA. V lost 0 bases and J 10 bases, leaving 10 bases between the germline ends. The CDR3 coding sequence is TGTGCCAGCAGCTTAGCGTGGGGGCGAGAGCAGTTCTTC. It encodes CASSLAWGREQFF.

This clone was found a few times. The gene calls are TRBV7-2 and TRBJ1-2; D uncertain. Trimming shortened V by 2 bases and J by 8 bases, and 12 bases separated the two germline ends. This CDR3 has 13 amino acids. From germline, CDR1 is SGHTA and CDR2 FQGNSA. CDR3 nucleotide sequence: TGTGCCAGCAGCTTAAACGCAGCGAGGGGCTACACCTTC. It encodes CASSLNAARGYTF. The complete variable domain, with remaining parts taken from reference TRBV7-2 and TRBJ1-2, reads GAGVSQSPSNKVTEKGKDVELRCDPISGHTALYWYRQSLGQGLEFLIYFQGNSAPDKSGLPSDRFSAERTGGSVSTLTIQRTQQEDSAVYLCASSLNAARGYTFGSGTRLTVV.

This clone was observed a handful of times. The CDR3: CASSIDLPRGGRTDTQYF. As DNA, the CDR3 is TGTGCCAGTAGTATAGATCTTCCCCGCGGGGGGCGCACAGATACGCAGTATTTT. The V gene is TRBV19, the J gene TRBJ2-3, with 8 bases identical to TRBD2. The CDR3 extends over 18 amino acids. J lost 1 base, V lost 0 bases, and 9 bases had no gene match. Germline assignment: CDR1 LNHDA and CDR2 SQIVND (reference sequence).

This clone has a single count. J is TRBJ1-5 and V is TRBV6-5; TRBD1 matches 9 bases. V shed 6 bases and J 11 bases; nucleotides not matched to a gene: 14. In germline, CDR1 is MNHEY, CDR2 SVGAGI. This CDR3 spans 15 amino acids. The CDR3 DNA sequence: TGTGCCAGCAGCGCACAGGGGGCGTCTTTTAGGGCCCAGCATTTT. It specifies CASSAQGASFRAQHF.

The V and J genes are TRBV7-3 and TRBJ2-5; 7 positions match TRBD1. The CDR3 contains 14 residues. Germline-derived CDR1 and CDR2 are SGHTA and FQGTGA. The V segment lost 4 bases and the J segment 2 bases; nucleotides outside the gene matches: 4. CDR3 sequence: CASSSTGVQETQYF. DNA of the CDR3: TGTGCCAGCAGCTCTACAGGGGTACAAGAGACCCAGTACTTC.

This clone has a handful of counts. The CDR3, as DNA: TGTGCCAGTAGTTTACAGGGGGCTGACTATGGCTACACCTTC. It codes for CASSLQGADYGYTF. V gene TRBV19 combines with J gene TRBJ1-2; 9 bases align to TRBD1. V was clipped by 5 bases and J by 3 bases; unmatched bases: 4. In germline, CDR1 is LNHDA, CDR2 SQIVND (reference sequence). The CDR3 totals 14 residues.

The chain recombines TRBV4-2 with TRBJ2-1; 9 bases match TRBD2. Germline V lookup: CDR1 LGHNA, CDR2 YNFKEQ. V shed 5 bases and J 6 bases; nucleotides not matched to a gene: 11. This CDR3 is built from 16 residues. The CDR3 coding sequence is TGTGCCAGCAGCTCAACTATAAGCGGGGGGACCAATGAGCAGTTCTTC. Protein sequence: CASSSTISGGTNEQFF.

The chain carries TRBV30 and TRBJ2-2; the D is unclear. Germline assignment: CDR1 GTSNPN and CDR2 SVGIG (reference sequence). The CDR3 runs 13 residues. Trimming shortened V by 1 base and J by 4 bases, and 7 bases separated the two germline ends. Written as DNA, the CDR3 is TGTGCCTGGAGTGCCGGTTTCACCGGGGAGCTGTTTTTT. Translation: CAWSAGFTGELFF.

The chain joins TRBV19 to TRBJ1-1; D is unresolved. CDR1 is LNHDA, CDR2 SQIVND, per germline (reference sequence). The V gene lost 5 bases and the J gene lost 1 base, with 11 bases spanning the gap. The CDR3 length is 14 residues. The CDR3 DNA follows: TGTGCCAGTAGTTACAGCGGGGAGAACACTGAAGCTTTCTTT. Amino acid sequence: CASSYSGENTEAFF. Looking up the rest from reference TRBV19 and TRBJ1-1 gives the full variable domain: DGGITQSPKYLFRKEGQNVTLSCEQNLNHDAMYWYRQDPGQGLRLIYYSQIVNDFQKGDIAEGYSVSREKKESFPLTVTSAQKNPTAFYLCASSYSGENTEAFFGQGTRLTVV.

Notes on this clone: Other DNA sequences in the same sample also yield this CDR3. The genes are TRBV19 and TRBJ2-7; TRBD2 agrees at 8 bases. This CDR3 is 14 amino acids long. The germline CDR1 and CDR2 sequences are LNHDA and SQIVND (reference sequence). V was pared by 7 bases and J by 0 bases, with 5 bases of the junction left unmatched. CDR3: CASNPGGPSYEQYF. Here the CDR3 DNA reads TGTGCCAGTAATCCGGGAGGGCCCTCCTACGAGCAGTACTTC.

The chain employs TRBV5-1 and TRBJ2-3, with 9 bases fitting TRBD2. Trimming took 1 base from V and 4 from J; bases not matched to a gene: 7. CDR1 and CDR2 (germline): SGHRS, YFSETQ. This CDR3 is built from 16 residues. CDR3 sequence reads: CASSLRLAGSADTQYF. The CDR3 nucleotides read TGCGCCAGCAGCTTGCGCCTAGCGGGAAGCGCAGATACGCAGTATTTT.

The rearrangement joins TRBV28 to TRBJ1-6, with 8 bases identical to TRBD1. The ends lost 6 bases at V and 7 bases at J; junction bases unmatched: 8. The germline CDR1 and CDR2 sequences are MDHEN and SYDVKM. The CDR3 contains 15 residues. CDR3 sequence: CASSRTGGGNSPLHF. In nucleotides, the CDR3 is TGTGCCAGCAGCCGAACAGGGGGGGGAAATTCACCCCTCCACTTT.

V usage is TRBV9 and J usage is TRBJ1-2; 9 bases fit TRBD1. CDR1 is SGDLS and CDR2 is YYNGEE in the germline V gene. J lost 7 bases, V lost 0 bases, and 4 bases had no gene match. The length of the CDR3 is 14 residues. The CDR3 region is CASSVDTGGGGYTF. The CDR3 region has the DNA TGTGCCAGCAGCGTAGACACAGGGGGCGGTGGCTACACCTTC.